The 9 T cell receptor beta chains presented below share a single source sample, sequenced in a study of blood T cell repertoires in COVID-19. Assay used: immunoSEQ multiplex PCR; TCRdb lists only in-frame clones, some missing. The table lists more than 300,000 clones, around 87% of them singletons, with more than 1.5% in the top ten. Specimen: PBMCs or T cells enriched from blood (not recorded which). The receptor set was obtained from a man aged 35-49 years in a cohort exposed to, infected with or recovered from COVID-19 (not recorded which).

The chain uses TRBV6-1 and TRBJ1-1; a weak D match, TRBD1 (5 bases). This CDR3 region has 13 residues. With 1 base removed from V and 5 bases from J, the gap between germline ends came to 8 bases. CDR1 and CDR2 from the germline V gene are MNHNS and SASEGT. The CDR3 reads CASSEVGGTEAFF. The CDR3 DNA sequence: TGTGCCAGCAGTGAAGTCGGGGGAACTGAAGCTTTCTTT.

This CDR3 reads CASSIKGARAFF. As DNA, the CDR3 is TGTGCCAGTAGTATTAAGGGGGCGAGGGCTTTCTTT. This sequence joins TRBV19 and TRBJ1-1; 7 bases match TRBD1. Germline V CDR1 and CDR2: LNHDA, SQIVND (reference sequence). This CDR3 is 12 amino acids long. Trimming removed 3 bases from V and 11 bases from J; junction bases left unmatched: 6.

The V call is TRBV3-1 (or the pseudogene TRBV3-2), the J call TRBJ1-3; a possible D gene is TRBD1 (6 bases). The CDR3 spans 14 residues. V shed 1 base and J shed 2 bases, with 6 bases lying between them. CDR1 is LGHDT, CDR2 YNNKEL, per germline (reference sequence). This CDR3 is CASSQGTAGNTIYF. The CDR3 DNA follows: TGTGCCAGCAGCCAAGGGACAGCTGGAAACACCATATATTTT.

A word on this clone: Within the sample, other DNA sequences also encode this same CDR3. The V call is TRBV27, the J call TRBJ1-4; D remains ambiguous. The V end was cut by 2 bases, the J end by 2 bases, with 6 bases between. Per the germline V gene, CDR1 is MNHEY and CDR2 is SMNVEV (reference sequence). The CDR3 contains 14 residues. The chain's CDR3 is CASSLRGTNEKLFF. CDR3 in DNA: TGTGCCAGCAGTTTAAGAGGGACTAATGAAAAACTGTTTTTT.

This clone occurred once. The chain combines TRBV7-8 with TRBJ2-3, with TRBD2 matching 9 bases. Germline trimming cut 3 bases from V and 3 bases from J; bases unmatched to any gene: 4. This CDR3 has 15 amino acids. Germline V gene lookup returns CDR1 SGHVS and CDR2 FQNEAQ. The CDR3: CASSFSGSLTDTQYF. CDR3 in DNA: TGTGCCAGCAGCTTTAGCGGGAGTCTGACAGATACGCAGTATTTT.

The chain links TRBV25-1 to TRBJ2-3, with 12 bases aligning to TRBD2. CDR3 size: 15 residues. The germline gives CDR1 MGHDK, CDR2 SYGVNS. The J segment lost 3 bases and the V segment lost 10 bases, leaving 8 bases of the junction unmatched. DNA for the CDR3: TGTGCCACCTTTGCGACTAGCGGGAGAACAGATACGCAGTATTTT. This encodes CATFATSGRTDTQYF.

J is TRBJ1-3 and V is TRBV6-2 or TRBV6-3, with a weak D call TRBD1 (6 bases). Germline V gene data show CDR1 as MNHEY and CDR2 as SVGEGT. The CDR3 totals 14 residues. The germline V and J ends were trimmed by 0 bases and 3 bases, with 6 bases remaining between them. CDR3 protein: CASSYSDSGNTIYF. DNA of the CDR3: TGTGCCAGCAGTTACTCGGACAGTGGAAACACCATATATTTT.

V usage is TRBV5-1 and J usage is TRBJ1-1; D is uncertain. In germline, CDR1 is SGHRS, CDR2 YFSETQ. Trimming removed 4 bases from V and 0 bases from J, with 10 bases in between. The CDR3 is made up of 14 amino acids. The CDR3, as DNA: TGCGCCAGCAGCCCGAGTCTAATGAACACTGAAGCTTTCTTT. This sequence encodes CASSPSLMNTEAFF.

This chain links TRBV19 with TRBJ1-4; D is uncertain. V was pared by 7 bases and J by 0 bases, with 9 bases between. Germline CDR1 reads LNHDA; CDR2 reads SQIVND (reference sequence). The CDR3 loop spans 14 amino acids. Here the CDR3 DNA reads TGTGCCAGTACTGGAGCAGCAACTAATGAAAAACTGTTTTTT. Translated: CASTGAATNEKLFF. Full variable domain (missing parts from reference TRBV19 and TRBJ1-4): DGGITQSPKYLFRKEGQNVTLSCEQNLNHDAMYWYRQDPGQGLRLIYYSQIVNDFQKGDIAEGYSVSREKKESFPLTVTSAQKNPTAFYLCASTGAATNEKLFFGSGTQLSVL.